This record covers a single T cell receptor beta chain. The source of the sample is a study of control samples from healthy donors and cancer patients. The length of the CDR3 is 13 residues. Trimming removed 4 bases from V and 1 base from J, with 5 bases in between. Germline CDR1 and CDR2: MNHEY and SVGAGI. Data came from immunoSEQ multiplex PCR; TCRdb stores just in-frame clones and leaves some out. Of around 130,000 clones in the sample, about 88% were seen once. The TCR was taken from a man aged 50-59 years in good health. V and J are TRBV6-5 and TRBJ2-1, with D hard to call. Sequencing was performed on blood. The CDR3 bases are TGTGCCAGCAGTTTCGAGTCCTACAATGAGCAGTTCTTC. This translates into CASSFESYNEQFF.